One sample yielded the 22 T cell receptor beta chains listed below, sequenced in a study of T-cell reconstitution after alpha-beta-depleted transplantation in children. TCRbeta library preparation incorporated unique molecular identifiers. TCRdb re-derived calls from the PCR reads in MiXCR, one entry per CDR3 protein. The sample carries hundreds of thousands of distinct CDR3 sequences, roughly 10% recorded once. Sequences were derived from PBMCs from the stem cell graft donor, sampled from the stem cell graft. Receptors originate from a human donor who donated a stem cell graft to a child with acute myeloid leukemia.

The sample holds a few counts of this clonotype. J is TRBJ2-3 and V is TRBV4-3; 10 bases fit TRBD2. The CDR3 length is 17 residues. Unmatched junction bases numbered 7, after V lost 4 bases and J lost 0 bases. Looked up from germline, CDR1 is LGHNA and CDR2 is YSLEER. CDR3 sequence (DNA): TGCGCCAGCAGCCGAGGGACTAGCGTGTCTAGCACAGATACGCAGTATTTT. Its protein is CASSRGTSVSSTDTQYF.

The rearrangement uses TRBV12-3 or TRBV12-4 and TRBJ1-1; perhaps TRBD1 as D (5 bases). Trimming shortened V by 3 bases and J by 7 bases, and 18 bases separated the two germline ends. The CDR3 has 15 amino acids. The CDR3 nucleotides read TGTGCCAGCAGTTTCGCGAGACGGGGACGGGTTGAAGCTTTCTTT. It is translated as CASSFARRGRVEAFF.

There are many counts of this clonotype. The V gene is TRBV6-2 or TRBV6-3, the J gene TRBJ1-5; D perhaps matches TRBD1 (6 bases). The CDR3 is 18 amino acids. The ends were cut back, 3 bases at V and 1 base at J, with 19 bases in the middle. In germline, CDR1 is MNHEY, CDR2 SVGEGT. The CDR3 DNA reads as TGTGCCAGCAGTTATTCCCAGATCACAGGGCCCAGCAATCAGCCCCAGCATTTT. Protein product: CASSYSQITGPSNQPQHF.

A few counts support this clonotype. This sequence joins TRBV7-9 and TRBJ2-2; 8 bases line up with TRBD1. V was pared by 4 bases and J by 2 bases, with 6 bases of the junction left unmatched. Germline V gene lookup returns CDR1 SEHNR and CDR2 FQNEAQ (reference sequence). The CDR3 is made up of 16 amino acids. As DNA, the CDR3 is TGTGCCAGCAGCTCGAGAGGACAGGGCAACACCGGGGAGCTGTTTTTT. This sequence encodes CASSSRGQGNTGELFF.

In this sample, this clonotype turned up many times. This chain joins TRBV3-1 and TRBJ1-3; D is unclear. CDR1 is LGHDT, CDR2 YNNKEL, per germline (reference sequence). V shed 0 bases and J shed 0 bases, with 6 bases lying between them. The CDR3 runs 15 residues. The CDR3 DNA reads TGTGCCAGCAGCCAAGATCACAGCTCTGGAAACACCATATATTTT. It yields the protein CASSQDHSSGNTIYF.

The table lists this clonotype with a few counts. The chain links TRBV18 to TRBJ2-1; 11 bases map to TRBD2. CDR3 length: 17 residues. The V segment lost 8 bases and the J segment 5 bases; nucleotides outside the gene matches: 14. Looked up from germline, CDR1 is KGHSH and CDR2 is LQKENI. The CDR3 DNA reads TGTGCCAGCCCACGAGGTACTAGCGGGAGAGGAGACAATGAGCAGTTCTTC. Its translation: CASPRGTSGRGDNEQFF.

Turning to this clonotype: A much larger clone is a single base away; this may be a read error. The chain links TRBV20-1 to TRBJ2-3, with D unclear. The CDR3 consists of 16 residues. The V gene's germline CDR1 is DFQATT and CDR2 SNEGSKA (reference sequence). Trimming removed 0 bases at V and 10 bases at J, with 23 bases between. DNA of the CDR3: TGCAGTGCTAGAGATCAGCATAGAGTCCTGATCAATCCGCAGTATTTT. Translation: CSARDQHRVLINPQYF.

The rearrangement uses TRBV6-2 or TRBV6-3 and TRBJ2-3; 14 bases agree with TRBD2. With 6 bases clipped from V and 5 bases from J, the junction kept 7 bases outside the gene matches. The CDR3 contains 16 residues. Looked up from germline, CDR1 is MNHEY and CDR2 is SVGEGT. The CDR3 is CASRPPGLAGEDTQYF. The CDR3 DNA reads TGTGCCAGCAGACCTCCGGGACTAGCGGGAGAAGATACGCAGTATTTT.

Many counts were recorded for this clonotype. The chain links TRBV6-2 or TRBV6-3 to TRBJ2-7, with D possibly matching TRBD1 (6 bases). CDR3 length: 13 amino acids. Germline CDR1 is MNHEY and CDR2 is SVGEGT. Trimming pared 6 bases from V and 3 bases from J, leaving 12 bases between. The CDR3 DNA is TGTGCCAGCAGCCGACAGGCATACTACGAGCAGTACTTC. It yields the protein CASSRQAYYEQYF.

The chain carries TRBV5-1 and TRBJ1-4, with 9 bases fitting TRBD1. J lost 8 bases, V lost 1 base, and 12 bases had no gene match. Germline CDR1 SGHRS, CDR2 YFSETQ. CDR3 length: 17 residues. The CDR3 sequence: CASSLTGRTGEGEKLFF. The CDR3 DNA reads as TGCGCCAGCAGCTTGACGGGTAGGACAGGGGAAGGAGAAAAACTGTTTTTT. Together with reference TRBV5-1 and TRBJ1-4, the CDR3 gives the full variable domain: KAGVTQTPRYLIKTRGQQVTLSCSPISGHRSVSWYQQTPGQGLQFLFEYFSETQRNKGNFPGRFSGRQFSNSRSEMNVSTLELGDSALYLCASSLTGRTGEGEKLFFGSGTQLSVL.

This clonotype has a handful of counts. V is TRBV7-9 and J is TRBJ1-3; D is uncertain. V gave up 4 bases and J gave up 4 bases, with 14 bases separating them. CDR1 and CDR2 (germline): SEHNR, FQNEAQ (reference sequence). The CDR3 is made up of 15 amino acids. CDR3 loop: CASSSQIHSGNTIYF. The CDR3 coding sequence is TGTGCCAGCAGCTCGCAGATTCATTCGGGAAACACCATATATTTT.

This clonotype appeared a few times. The chain carries TRBV27 and TRBJ2-7; 8 bases agree with TRBD2. Trimming took 2 bases from V and 3 from J; bases not matched to a gene: 9. The CDR3 loop spans 16 amino acids. Germline V gene lookup returns CDR1 MNHEY and CDR2 SMNVEV (reference sequence). The CDR3 is CASSLRGELAVYEQYF. The DNA for the CDR3 is TGTGCCAGCAGTTTAAGGGGGGAACTAGCGGTCTACGAGCAGTACTTC.

The gene calls are TRBV6-2 or TRBV6-3 and TRBJ1-1, with a weak D call TRBD1 (6 bases). CDR1 and CDR2 from the germline V gene are MNHEY and SVGEGT. The CDR3 has 16 residues. V lost 4 bases, J lost 1 base, and 16 bases lay in between. This CDR3 is CASSWLSGASNTEAFF. The CDR3 DNA sequence: TGTGCCAGCAGTTGGCTCTCGGGGGCTTCGAACACTGAAGCTTTCTTT.

This chain links TRBV20-1 with TRBJ2-3; the D gene is possibly TRBD1 (5 bases). CDR3 length equals 15 residues. The ends were cut back, 3 bases at V and 1 base at J, with 14 bases in the middle. The germline V gene has CDR1 DFQATT and CDR2 SNEGSKA (reference sequence). The CDR3 spells CSARLRGQGTDTQYF. The CDR3 DNA reads TGCAGTGCTAGGTTAAGGGGCCAAGGCACAGATACGCAGTATTTT.

The chain joins TRBV10-3 to TRBJ2-7; 8 bases line up with TRBD1. V trimming: 10 bases; J trimming: 2 bases; junction bases outside the gene matches: 7. The V gene's germline CDR1 is ENHRY and CDR2 SYGVKD. The CDR3 extends over 13 amino acids. CDR3 bases: TGTGCCACCTGGGGGACAGGACCCTACGAGCAGTACTTC. The encoded protein is CATWGTGPYEQYF.

This clonotype was counted only a few times. V is TRBV28 and J is TRBJ1-1; a weak D match, TRBD1 (6 bases). This CDR3 is 21 amino acids long. V was clipped by 5 bases and J by 4 bases, with 35 bases between them. CDR1 is MDHEN, CDR2 SYDVKM, per germline. CDR3 loop: CASSPIAGGRDAVDGTTEAFF. The CDR3 nucleotides are TGTGCCAGCAGTCCTATCGCGGGGGGGCGGGACGCGGTGGATGGGACCACTGAAGCTTTCTTT.

The chain links TRBV20-1 to TRBJ2-5; unclear D gene. CDR3 length: 14 residues. Trimming left V 0 bases short and J 5 bases short, with 13 bases between. Germline V gives CDR1 DFQATT, CDR2 SNEGSKA (reference sequence). The CDR3 DNA reads as TGCAGTGCTAGAGATATCTCTAGTGGGGAGACCCAGTACTTC. Protein sequence: CSARDISSGETQYF.

The chain joins TRBV4-1 to TRBJ1-5; D remains unclear. V was trimmed by 1 base and J by 9 bases, leaving 13 bases between them. The CDR3 has 14 residues. The germline V gene encodes CDR1 MGHRA and CDR2 YSYEKL. CDR3 DNA: TGCGCCAGCAGCCAAGTAGAGGCGTACCGGCCCCAGCATTTT. Encoded protein: CASSQVEAYRPQHF.

The V gene is TRBV5-1, the J gene TRBJ2-1, with D maybe TRBD2 (6 bases). The V and J ends lost 0 bases and 10 bases respectively, with 17 bases between them. The CDR3 sequence is 15 residues long. Per germline, CDR1 SGHRS and CDR2 YFSETQ. The CDR3 DNA reads TGCGCCAGCAGCTTGGACGGGACTCCTCTGGGGGAGCAGTTCTTC. Its translation: CASSLDGTPLGEQFF.

This clonotype showed up just a few times. This sequence joins TRBV7-3 and TRBJ2-6; TRBD2 agrees at 8 bases. Trimming at V came to 5 bases and at J to 0 bases, leaving 15 bases not matched to a gene. This CDR3 region has 20 residues. The V gene's germline CDR1 is SGHTA and CDR2 FQGTGA. The CDR3 spells CASSPDGVSSGRSGANVLTF. In DNA form, the CDR3 reads TGTGCCAGCAGCCCCGACGGGGTATCTAGCGGGCGCTCTGGGGCCAACGTCCTGACTTTC.

This clonotype has just a few counts. The V and J genes are TRBV11-2 and TRBJ2-1; 15 positions agree with TRBD2. This CDR3 is 19 amino acids long. Germline V gene lookup returns CDR1 SGHAT and CDR2 FQNNGV. Unmatched junction bases numbered 8, after V lost 5 bases and J lost 0 bases. The CDR3 DNA reads as TGTGCCAGCAGCGTCGGACTAGCGGGAGGGACGCCCTCCTACAATGAGCAGTTCTTC. Amino acids: CASSVGLAGGTPSYNEQFF.

This clonotype was observed many times. This sequence joins TRBV20-1 and TRBJ2-5; 11 bases fit TRBD2. V gave up 2 bases and J gave up 4 bases; unmatched junction bases: 6. This CDR3 spans 15 amino acids. Germline lookup yields CDR1 DFQATT and CDR2 SNEGSKA (reference sequence). DNA of the CDR3: TGCAGTGCTAGAAAAACTAGCGGGAGTCGAGAGACCCAGTACTTC. Translated: CSARKTSGSRETQYF.